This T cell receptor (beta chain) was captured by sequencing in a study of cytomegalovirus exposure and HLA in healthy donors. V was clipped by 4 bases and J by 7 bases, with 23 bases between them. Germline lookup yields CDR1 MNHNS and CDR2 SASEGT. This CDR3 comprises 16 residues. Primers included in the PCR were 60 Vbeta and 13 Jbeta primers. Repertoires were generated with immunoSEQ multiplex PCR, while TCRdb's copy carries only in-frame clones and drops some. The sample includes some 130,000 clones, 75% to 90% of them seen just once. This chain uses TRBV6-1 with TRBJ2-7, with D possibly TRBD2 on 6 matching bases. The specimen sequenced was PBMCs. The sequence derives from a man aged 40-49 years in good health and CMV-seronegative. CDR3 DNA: TGTGCCAGCAGTGCGCCGGGCGGGACCACCTCGGGGGAGCAGTACTTC. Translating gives CASSAPGGTTSGEQYF.